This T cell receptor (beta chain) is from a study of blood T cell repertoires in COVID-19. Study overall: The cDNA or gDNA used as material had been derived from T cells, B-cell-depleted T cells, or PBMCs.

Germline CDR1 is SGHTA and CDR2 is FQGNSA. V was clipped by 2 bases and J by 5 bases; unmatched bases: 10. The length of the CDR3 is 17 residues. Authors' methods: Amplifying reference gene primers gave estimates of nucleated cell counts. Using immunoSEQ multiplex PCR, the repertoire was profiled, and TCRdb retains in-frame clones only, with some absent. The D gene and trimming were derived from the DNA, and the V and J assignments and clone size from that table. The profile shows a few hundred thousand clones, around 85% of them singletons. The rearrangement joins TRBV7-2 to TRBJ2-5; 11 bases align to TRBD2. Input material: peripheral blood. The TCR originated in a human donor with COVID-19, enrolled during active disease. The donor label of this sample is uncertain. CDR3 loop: CASSLSGTSGRGETQYF. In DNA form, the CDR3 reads TGTGCCAGCAGCTTATCCGGGACTAGCGGTAGGGGGGAGACCCAGTACTTC.